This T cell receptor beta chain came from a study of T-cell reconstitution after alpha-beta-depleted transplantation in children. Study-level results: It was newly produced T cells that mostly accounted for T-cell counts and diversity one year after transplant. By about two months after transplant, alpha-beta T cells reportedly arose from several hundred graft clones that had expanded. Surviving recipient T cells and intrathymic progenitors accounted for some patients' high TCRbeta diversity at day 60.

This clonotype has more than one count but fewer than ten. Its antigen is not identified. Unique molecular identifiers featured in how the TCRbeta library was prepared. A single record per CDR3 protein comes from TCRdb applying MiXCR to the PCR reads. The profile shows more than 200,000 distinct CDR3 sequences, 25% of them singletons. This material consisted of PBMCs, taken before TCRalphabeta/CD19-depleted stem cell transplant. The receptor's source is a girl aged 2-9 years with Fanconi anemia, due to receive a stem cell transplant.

CDR3 coding DNA: TGTGCCAGCAGCTTAGTAGGACAGGGGGCTGGGAACGAGCAGTACTTC. Encoded protein: CASSLVGQGAGNEQYF. This chain links TRBV7-6 with TRBJ2-7; 11 bases map to TRBD1. With 1 base clipped from V and 5 bases from J, the junction kept 7 bases outside the gene matches. This CDR3 is built from 16 residues. Germline V gene sequence: CDR1 SGHVS, CDR2 FNYEAQ.